This entry describes one T cell receptor (beta chain). The antigen remains undetermined. Constant-segment primers served in 5'RACE that generated TCR alpha and TCR beta cDNA libraries bearing sample barcodes and UMIs. TCRdb reanalysed the 5' RACE reads using MiXCR and keeps one entry per CDR3 protein. The table includes around 430,000 distinct CDR3 sequences, 16% detected once. This CDR3 contains 15 residues. The germline CDR1 and CDR2 sequences are KGHDR and SFDVKD. Trimming cost V 3 bases and J 2 bases, with 12 bases left between them. This record belongs to a study of T-cell memory formation after mild COVID-19. Background on the study: In these data, TCR clusters were largely donor specific.

Study findings and constraints: There was no confirmation that second-wave clones peaking on day 37 were SARS-CoV-2 specific. Several responding clones turned up in pre-infection memory, indicating that cross-reactive memory may have taken part.

The clonotype was recovered from a man aged 18-30 years who had mild COVID-19 (a few samples of this study predate the infection). Cell type and time point are not known. Specimen: PBMCs or a T cell subset sorted from them (not recorded which). The chain joins TRBV24-1 to TRBJ2-5; possibly TRBD2 for D (5 bases). CDR3 protein: CATSDRWERQETQYF. For the CDR3, the DNA is TGTGCCACCAGTGATCGATGGGAGAGACAAGAGACCCAGTACTTC.